This TCR beta chain was profiled in a study of blood T cell repertoires in COVID-19. Across the study: T cells, B-cell-depleted T cells, or PBMCs supplied cDNA or gDNA.

Methods used by the authors: Estimates of nucleated cell counts were drawn from the amplification of reference gene primers. Clones were sequenced by immunoSEQ multiplex PCR, and TCRdb holds only the in-frame ones, with some missing. Clonal size and the V and J genes are those of that table, whereas D and trimming came from the DNA. The sample has approximately 150,000 clones, approximately 86% seen once; the top ten hold 2.5% to 3%. One Seattle source followed patients from active infection through their disease course. Germline assignment: CDR1 SGHDN and CDR2 FVKESK. The V gene lost 7 bases and the J gene lost 7 bases, with 17 bases spanning the gap. The CDR3 length is 14 residues.

The specimen was peripheral blood. J is TRBJ1-3 and V is TRBV14; D uncertain. This clonotype originated in a woman older than 75 with COVID-19, enrolled during active disease. The CDR3 DNA is TGTGCCAGCAAGGCAGAACCCGCAGCGAACACCATATATTTT. Encoded protein: CASKAEPAANTIYF.